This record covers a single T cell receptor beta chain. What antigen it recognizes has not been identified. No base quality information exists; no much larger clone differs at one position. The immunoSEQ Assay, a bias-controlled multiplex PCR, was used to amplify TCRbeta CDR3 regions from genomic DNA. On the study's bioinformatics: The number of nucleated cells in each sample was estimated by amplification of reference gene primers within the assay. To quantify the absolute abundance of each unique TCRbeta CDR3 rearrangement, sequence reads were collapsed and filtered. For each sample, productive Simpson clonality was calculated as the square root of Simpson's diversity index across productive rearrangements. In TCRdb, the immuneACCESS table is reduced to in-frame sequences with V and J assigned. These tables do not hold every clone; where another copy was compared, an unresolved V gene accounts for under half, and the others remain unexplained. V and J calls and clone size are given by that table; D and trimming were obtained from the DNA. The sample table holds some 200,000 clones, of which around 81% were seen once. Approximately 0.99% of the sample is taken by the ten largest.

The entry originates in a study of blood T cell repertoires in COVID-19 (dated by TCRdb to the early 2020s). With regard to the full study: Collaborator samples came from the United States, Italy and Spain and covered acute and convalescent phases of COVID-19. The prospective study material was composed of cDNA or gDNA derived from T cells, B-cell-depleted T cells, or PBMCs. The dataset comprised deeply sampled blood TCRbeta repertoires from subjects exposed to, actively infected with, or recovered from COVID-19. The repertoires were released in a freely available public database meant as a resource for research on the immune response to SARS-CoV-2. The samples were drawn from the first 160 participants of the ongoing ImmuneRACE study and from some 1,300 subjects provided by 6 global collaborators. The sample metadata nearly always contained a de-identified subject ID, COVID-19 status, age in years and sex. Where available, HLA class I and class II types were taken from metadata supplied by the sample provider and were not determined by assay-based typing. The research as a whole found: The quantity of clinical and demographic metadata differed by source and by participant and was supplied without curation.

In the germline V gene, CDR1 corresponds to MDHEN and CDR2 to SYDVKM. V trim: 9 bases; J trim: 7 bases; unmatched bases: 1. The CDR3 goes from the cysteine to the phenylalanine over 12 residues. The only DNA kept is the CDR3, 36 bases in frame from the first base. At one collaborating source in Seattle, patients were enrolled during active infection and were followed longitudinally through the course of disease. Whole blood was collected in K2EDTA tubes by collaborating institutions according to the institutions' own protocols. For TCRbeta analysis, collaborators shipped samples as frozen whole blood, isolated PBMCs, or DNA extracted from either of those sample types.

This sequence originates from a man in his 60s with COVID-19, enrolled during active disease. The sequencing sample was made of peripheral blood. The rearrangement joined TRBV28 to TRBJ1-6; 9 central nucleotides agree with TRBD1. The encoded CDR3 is CASGQGNSPLHF. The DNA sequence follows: TGTGCCAGTGGACAGGGGAATTCACCCCTCCACTTT.